The 20 T cell receptor beta chains below all came from one sample that was sequenced in a study of shared clonotypes between healthy human individuals. Profiled with immunoSEQ multiplex PCR; TCRdb holds only in-frame clones, not every one. This sample has around 2,000,000 clones, with 85% to 95% found just once. Input material: naive CD4+ T cells sorted from blood. The subset: CD45RA+ positively selected. The source of these receptors is a man between 18 and 35 years old in good health.

This chain uses TRBV6-4 with TRBJ1-3; TRBD1 is a possible D gene (5 bases). The CDR3 consists of 12 residues. The V gene lost 2 bases and the J gene lost 9 bases, with 8 bases spanning the gap. Looked up from germline, CDR1 is MRHNA and CDR2 is SNTAGT. CDR3 in amino acids: CASSDPGGTIYF. DNA of the CDR3: TGTGCCAGCAGTGACCCCGGGGGCACCATATATTTT.

This chain connects TRBV19 to TRBJ1-6; D is ambiguous. This CDR3 has 12 amino acids. Trimming shortened V by 4 bases and J by 9 bases, and 7 bases separated the two germline ends. Germline V gene sequence: CDR1 LNHDA, CDR2 SQIVND (reference sequence). CDR3 residues: CASSNLASPLHF. In DNA, the CDR3 is TGTGCCAGTAGTAATTTAGCTTCACCCCTCCACTTT.

The chain joins TRBV7-9 to TRBJ1-3; D unresolved. Germline CDR1 SEHNR, CDR2 FQNEAQ (reference sequence). V lost 5 bases, J lost 0 bases, and 11 bases lay in between. CDR3 length: 15 amino acids. CDR3 nucleotide sequence: TGTGCCAGCAGCCCTCGCGTGGCCTCTGGAAACACCATATATTTT. Protein product: CASSPRVASGNTIYF.

The chain recombines TRBV18 with TRBJ2-7; 7 nucleotides align to TRBD2. Germline V lookup: CDR1 KGHSH, CDR2 LQKENI. The CDR3 totals 17 residues. J gave up 2 bases and V 2 bases, and 12 bases lay outside the gene matches. The CDR3 loop reads CASSPFPPAGDTYEQYF. CDR3 DNA: TGTGCCAGCTCACCATTCCCTCCGGCGGGAGACACCTACGAGCAGTACTTC.

This chain links TRBV30 with TRBJ2-1; D is possibly TRBD2 (5 bases). Germline V gene lookup returns CDR1 GTSNPN and CDR2 SVGIG (reference sequence). The CDR3 covers 12 residues. Trimming took 5 bases from V and 8 from J, leaving 13 bases between them. CDR3 amino acids: CAWAIRRDEQFF. The CDR3 region has the DNA TGTGCCTGGGCCATAAGGCGGGATGAGCAGTTCTTC.

As concerns this clone: The same CDR3 can be traced to other DNA sequences in this sample. The chain combines TRBV5-1 with TRBJ1-3; D gene unclear. This CDR3 is 15 amino acids long. Trimming cost V 0 bases and J 1 base, with 8 bases left between them. CDR1 and CDR2 (germline): SGHRS, YFSETQ. CDR3: CASSLAGLSGNTIYF. The CDR3 nucleotides read TGCGCCAGCAGCTTGGCCGGGCTGTCTGGAAACACCATATATTTT.

This chain joins TRBV6-4 and TRBJ1-5; 8 nucleotides line up with TRBD1. The CDR3 spans 16 residues. The germline CDR1 and CDR2 sequences are MRHNA and SNTAGT. The V gene end was trimmed by 4 bases and the J gene end by 2 bases; junction bases not matched to a gene: 7. The CDR3 sequence: CASSAAGGAGNQPQHF. In nucleotides, the CDR3 is TGTGCCAGCAGTGCTGCAGGGGGCGCGGGCAATCAGCCCCAGCATTTT.

The rearrangement links TRBV5-1 to TRBJ1-2; D is perhaps TRBD1 (6 bases). V dropped 0 bases and J dropped 0 bases, with 12 bases sitting between them. Germline lookup yields CDR1 SGHRS and CDR2 YFSETQ. The CDR3 runs 16 residues. In DNA form, the CDR3 reads TGCGCCAGCAGCTTGGCCAGGGGAGCCGCTAACTATGGCTACACCTTC. This encodes CASSLARGAANYGYTF. Filled out from reference TRBV5-1 and TRBJ1-2, the complete variable domain reads KAGVTQTPRYLIKTRGQQVTLSCSPISGHRSVSWYQQTPGQGLQFLFEYFSETQRNKGNFPGRFSGRQFSNSRSEMNVSTLELGDSALYLCASSLARGAANYGYTFGSGTRLTVV.

This clone was seen a single time. The chain is built from TRBV6-1 and TRBJ1-3, with TRBD1 identical over 7 bases. V shed 3 bases and J 4 bases; nucleotides not matched to a gene: 9. Germline V CDR1 and CDR2: MNHNS, SASEGT. The CDR3 loop spans 16 amino acids. The CDR3 nucleotides are TGTGCCAGCAGTGAGGGGACAGCTCCCCCCGGAAACACCATATATTTT. This encodes CASSEGTAPPGNTIYF.

This clone appeared a single time. The rearrangement joins TRBV11-3 to TRBJ1-1; D may be TRBD1 (6 bases). The V end was cut by 5 bases, the J end by 5 bases, with 12 bases between. This CDR3 is 13 amino acids long. From germline, CDR1 is SGHNT and CDR2 YENEEA. CDR3 DNA sequence: TGTGCCAGCAGCCTACAGGGAGAGACTGAAGCTTTCTTT. This sequence encodes CASSLQGETEAFF.

V gene TRBV5-6 combines with J gene TRBJ2-1; the match to TRBD2 covers 14 bases. V shed 3 bases and J 8 bases; nucleotides not matched to a gene: 4. Germline assignment: CDR1 SGHDT and CDR2 YYEEEE. The CDR3 runs 15 residues. The CDR3 here is CASSWTSGGNYEQFF. In DNA form, the CDR3 reads TGTGCCAGCAGCTGGACTAGCGGGGGGAACTATGAGCAGTTCTTC.

The chain links TRBV7-9 to TRBJ2-3; TRBD1 matches 7 bases. V shed 3 bases, J shed 2 bases, and the junction held 5 bases outside the gene matches. Per germline, CDR1 SEHNR and CDR2 FQNEAQ (reference sequence). This CDR3 spans 15 amino acids. The CDR3 DNA sequence: TGTGCCAGCAGCTTTGAGGGGGCAACCACAGATACGCAGTATTTT. Translating it yields CASSFEGATTDTQYF.

V gene TRBV10-1 combines with J gene TRBJ2-4; D is perhaps TRBD1 (6 bases). The CDR3 has 16 residues. Looked up from germline, CDR1 is WNHNN and CDR2 is SYGVQD (reference sequence). The V end lost 3 bases, the J end lost 2 bases, and 14 bases lay between the germline ends. The CDR3 bases are TGCGCCAGCAGTGATGGACCAGGGGTAACCAAAAACATTCAGTACTTC. It is translated as CASSDGPGVTKNIQYF.

With regard to this clone: Other DNA sequences in the sample encode the same CDR3. The chain links TRBV10-3 to TRBJ1-5; tentative D call: TRBD1 (5 bases). V gave up 2 bases and J gave up 2 bases, with 7 bases separating them. Germline lookup yields CDR1 ENHRY and CDR2 SYGVKD. The CDR3 loop spans 14 amino acids. CDR3 coding DNA: TGTGCCATCAGTGAGGACAGAGGCAATCAGCCCCAGCATTTT. Translated: CAISEDRGNQPQHF.

V and J are TRBV19 and TRBJ1-2, with 9 bases aligning to TRBD1. Germline CDR1 and CDR2: LNHDA and SQIVND (reference sequence). J was trimmed by 0 bases and V by 3 bases; bases with no gene match: 11. The CDR3 loop spans 18 amino acids. This CDR3 is CASSMRTGATLANYGYTF. The CDR3 nucleotides read TGTGCCAGTAGTATGAGGACAGGGGCGACATTAGCTAACTATGGCTACACCTTC.

This chain joins TRBV18 and TRBJ1-1, with D tentatively TRBD1 (5 bases). CDR3 length equals 14 residues. CDR1 and CDR2 (germline): KGHSH, LQKENI. The V end lost 3 bases, the J end lost 5 bases, and 13 bases lay between the germline ends. The CDR3 sequence is CASSPRERLTEAFF. The CDR3 nucleotides are TGTGCCAGCTCACCCAGGGAGAGGCTGACTGAAGCTTTCTTT.

Regarding this clone: The sample has other DNA sequences that encode this CDR3 too. The chain has TRBV5-1 and TRBJ2-7, with 7 nucleotides matching TRBD2. The CDR3 runs 13 residues. Germline V CDR1 and CDR2: SGHRS, YFSETQ. V shed 4 bases, J shed 2 bases, and the junction held 3 bases outside the gene matches. DNA for the CDR3: TGCGCCAGCAGCCTGGGACTAACCTACGAGCAGTACTTC. It codes for CASSLGLTYEQYF.

Of note for this clone: Other DNA sequences of this sample code for an identical CDR3. This chain joins TRBV30 and TRBJ2-5; D unclear. V was trimmed by 4 bases and J by 5 bases, leaving 8 bases between them. The CDR3 totals 11 residues. CDR1 GTSNPN and CDR2 SVGIG come from the germline V gene (reference sequence). The CDR3 is CAWNNGETQYF. The CDR3 coding sequence is TGTGCCTGGAATAACGGGGAGACCCAGTACTTC. The variable domain in full, with the rest retrieved from reference TRBV30 and TRBJ2-5, is SQTIHQWPATLVQPVGSPLSLECTVEGTSNPNLYWYRQAAGRGLQLLFYSVGIGQISSEVPQNLSASRPQDRQFILSSKKLLLSDSGFYLCAWNNGETQYFGPGTRLLVL.

The chain joins TRBV18 to TRBJ1-1; D might be TRBD1 (5 bases). CDR3 length: 17 residues. V was pared by 0 bases and J by 0 bases, with 14 bases between. CDR1 and CDR2 from the germline V gene are KGHSH and LQKENI. CDR3 amino acids: CASSPPGTTIMNTEAFF. CDR3 nucleotide sequence: TGTGCCAGCTCACCACCTGGGACCACCATAATGAACACTGAAGCTTTCTTT.

The V call is TRBV30, the J call TRBJ2-1; TRBD1 or TRBD2 may be the D gene (5 bases each). The CDR3 runs 12 residues. Trimming removed 3 bases from V and 10 bases from J, with 13 bases in between. Germline V gene lookup returns CDR1 GTSNPN and CDR2 SVGIG (reference sequence). In DNA form, the CDR3 reads TGTGCCTGGAGGGGGGTCCGTTCCGAGCAGTTCTTC. It specifies CAWRGVRSEQFF.